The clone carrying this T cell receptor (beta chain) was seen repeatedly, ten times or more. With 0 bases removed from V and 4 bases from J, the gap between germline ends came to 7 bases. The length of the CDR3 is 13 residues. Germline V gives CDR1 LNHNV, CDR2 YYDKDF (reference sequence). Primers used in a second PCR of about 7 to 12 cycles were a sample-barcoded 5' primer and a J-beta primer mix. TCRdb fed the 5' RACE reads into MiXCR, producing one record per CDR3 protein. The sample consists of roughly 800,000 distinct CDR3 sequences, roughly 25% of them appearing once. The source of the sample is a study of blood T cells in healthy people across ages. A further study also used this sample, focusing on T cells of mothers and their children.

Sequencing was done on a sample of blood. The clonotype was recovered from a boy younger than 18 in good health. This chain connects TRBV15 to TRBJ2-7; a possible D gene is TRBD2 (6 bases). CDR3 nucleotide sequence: TGTGCCACCAGCAGAGATCGGGGGTACGAGCAGTACTTC. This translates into CATSRDRGYEQYF.